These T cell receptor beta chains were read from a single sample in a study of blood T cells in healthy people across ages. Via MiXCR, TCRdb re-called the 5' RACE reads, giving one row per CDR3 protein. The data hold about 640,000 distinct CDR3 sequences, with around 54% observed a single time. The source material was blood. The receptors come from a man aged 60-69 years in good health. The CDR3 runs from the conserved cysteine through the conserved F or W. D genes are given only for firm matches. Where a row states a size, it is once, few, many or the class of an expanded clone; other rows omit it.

CDR3: CASSPQDRALCNQPQHF
DNA: TGCGCCAGCAGTCCCCAGGACAGGGCGCTCTGCAATCAGCCCCAGCATTTT
D: TRBD1
J: TRBJ1-5
V: TRBV23-1
size: NA

CDR3: CASSRSRAELFF
DNA: TGTGCCAGCAGCAGATCAAGGGCAGAACTGTTTTTT
D: NA
J: TRBJ1-4
V: TRBV21-1
size: NA

CDR3: CSAMPGQSVTQYF
DNA: TGCAGTGCTATGCCGGGACAGAGCGTGACCCAGTACTTC
D: TRBD1
J: TRBJ2-5
V: TRBV20-1
size: NA

CDR3: CASILFSETQYF
DNA: TGTGCCAGCATTTTATTTTCCGAGACCCAGTACTTC
D: NA
J: TRBJ2-5
V: TRBV12-3/TRBV12-4
size: NA

CDR3: CASSQYTGGTEAFF
DNA: TGTGCCAGCAGCCAATACACAGGGGGCACTGAAGCTTTCTTT
D: TRBD1
J: TRBJ1-1
V: TRBV14
size: few

CDR3: CASRPAWGGNEQFF
DNA: TGTGCCAGCAGACCCGCGTGGGGGGGGAATGAGCAGTTCTTC
D: TRBD2
J: TRBJ2-1
V: TRBV5-5
size: NA

CDR3: CASSDGGAGNTIYF
DNA: TGTGCCAGCAGTGACGGGGGCGCTGGAAACACCATATATTTT
D: NA
J: TRBJ1-3
V: TRBV25-1
size: NA

CDR3: CASTTRDFRDTGELFF
DNA: TGCGCCAGCACCACCCGGGACTTCAGGGATACCGGGGAGCTGTTTTTT
D: NA
J: TRBJ2-2
V: TRBV5-1
size: NA

CDR3: CSARDLGTGAVVGGYTF
DNA: TGCAGTGCTAGAGATCTTGGGACAGGGGCCGTCGTCGGCGGCTACACCTTC
D: TRBD1
J: TRBJ1-2
V: TRBV20-1
size: NA

CDR3: CASRGEDQPQHF
DNA: TGTGCCAGCAGGGGGGAGGATCAGCCCCAGCATTTT
D: NA
J: TRBJ1-5
V: TRBV2
size: NA

CDR3: CSARDRGQGPHGYTF
DNA: TGCAGTGCTAGAGATCGGGGACAGGGTCCTCATGGCTACACCTTC
D: TRBD1
J: TRBJ1-2
V: TRBV20-1
size: NA

CDR3: CASSLGRSTAYGYTF
DNA: TGTGCCAGCAGCTTAGGGAGGTCGACTGCCTATGGCTACACCTTC
D: NA
J: TRBJ1-2
V: TRBV13
size: NA

CDR3: CASGRPSYSYNEQFF
DNA: TGTGCCAGCGGTCGGCCTTCCTACTCCTACAATGAGCAGTTCTTC
D: NA
J: TRBJ2-1
V: TRBV6-1
size: NA

CDR3: CANSPPGGEKLFF
DNA: TGCGCCAACAGCCCCCCTGGCGGAGAAAAACTGTTTTTT
D: NA
J: TRBJ1-4
V: TRBV5-1
size: NA

CDR3: CASSVQTSSYNEQFF
DNA: TGTGCCAGTAGTGTACAAACCAGTTCCTACAATGAGCAGTTCTTC
D: NA
J: TRBJ2-1
V: TRBV19
size: NA

CDR3: CASSLVTPTDTQYF
DNA: TGTGCCAGCAGCTTGGTTACTCCCACAGATACGCAGTATTTT
D: NA
J: TRBJ2-3
V: TRBV5-5
size: NA

CDR3: CASSLDFGRGGNEKLFF
DNA: TGCGCCAGCAGCTTGGACTTCGGCAGGGGTGGTAATGAAAAACTGTTTTTT
D: NA
J: TRBJ1-4
V: TRBV5-1
size: NA

CDR3: CASSLHGQDQETQYF
DNA: TGTGCCAGCAGCTTACATGGGCAAGACCAAGAGACCCAGTACTTC
D: NA
J: TRBJ2-5
V: TRBV7-9
size: few

CDR3: CASSTGTSNEQFF
DNA: TGTGCCAGCAGTACCGGGACCTCAAATGAGCAGTTCTTC
D: NA
J: TRBJ2-1
V: TRBV2
size: few

CDR3: CASSLIPSGNNEQFF
DNA: TGCGCCAGCAGCTTGATCCCTAGCGGGAACAATGAGCAGTTCTTC
D: TRBD2
J: TRBJ2-1
V: TRBV5-1
size: few

CDR3: CSARKVNRSPNSPLHF
DNA: TGCAGTGCTAGGAAGGTTAACAGGTCCCCAAATTCACCCCTCCACTTT
D: NA
J: TRBJ1-6
V: TRBV20-1
size: NA

CDR3: CASSPQRGTEAFF
DNA: TGCGCCAGCAGCCCCCAAAGGGGTACTGAAGCTTTCTTT
D: NA
J: TRBJ1-1
V: TRBV5-1
size: NA

CDR3: CASSQGYTNYGYTF
DNA: TGTGCCAGCAGCCAGGGGTACACGAACTATGGCTACACCTTC
D: NA
J: TRBJ1-2
V: TRBV9
size: NA

CDR3: CAIREDSNQETQYF
DNA: TGTGCCATCAGGGAGGACAGTAACCAAGAGACCCAGTACTTC
D: NA
J: TRBJ2-5
V: TRBV10-3
size: NA

CDR3: CSAPGQGNRYEQYF
DNA: TGCAGTGCGCCTGGACAGGGGAATCGGTACGAGCAGTACTTC
D: TRBD1
J: TRBJ2-7
V: TRBV20-1
size: NA

CDR3: CAISGGQDSNQPQHF
DNA: TGTGCCATCAGTGGGGGGCAGGATAGCAATCAGCCCCAGCATTTT
D: NA
J: TRBJ1-5
V: TRBV10-3
size: NA

CDR3: CASSQETSGPSGYYGYTF
DNA: TGCGCCAGCAGCCAAGAGACTTCGGGACCGTCGGGTTACTATGGCTACACCTTC
D: NA
J: TRBJ1-2
V: TRBV4-1
size: NA

CDR3: CSARGSTGSGEQFF
DNA: TGCAGTGCTAGAGGGTCTACAGGGTCGGGTGAGCAGTTCTTC
D: NA
J: TRBJ2-1
V: TRBV20-1
size: NA

CDR3: CASKTGGAGANVLTF
DNA: TGTGCCAGCAAGACAGGGGGCGCTGGGGCCAACGTCCTGACTTTC
D: TRBD1
J: TRBJ2-6
V: TRBV27
size: NA

CDR3: CASSLGWTPSINEQFF
DNA: TGTGCCAGCAGCTTGGGTTGGACACCTTCGATTAATGAGCAGTTCTTC
D: NA
J: TRBJ2-1
V: TRBV5-5
size: NA

CDR3: CASSQDFSSAGAYEQYF
DNA: TGTGCCAGCAGCCAAGATTTTTCCTCTGCAGGAGCCTACGAGCAGTACTTC
D: NA
J: TRBJ2-7
V: TRBV14
size: NA

CDR3: CASSRRLRSETQYF
DNA: TGTGCCAGCAGCCGGAGGTTAAGATCCGAGACCCAATACTTC
D: NA
J: TRBJ2-7
V: TRBV28
size: NA

CDR3: CASRTSGGSGETQYF
DNA: TGCGCCAGCAGGACTAGCGGGGGTTCGGGAGAGACCCAGTACTTC
D: TRBD2
J: TRBJ2-5
V: TRBV10-2
size: NA

CDR3: CASSQDPAGSLQETQYF
DNA: TGCGCCAGCAGCCAAGATCCAGCGGGCAGCCTCCAAGAGACCCAGTACTTC
D: NA
J: TRBJ2-5
V: TRBV4-1
size: few

CDR3: CAIRDSPGEQETQYF
DNA: TGTGCCATCAGGGACAGTCCGGGGGAACAAGAGACCCAGTACTTC
D: NA
J: TRBJ2-5
V: TRBV10-3
size: NA

CDR3: CSARDPLGQGAGTNEKLFF
DNA: TGCAGTGCTAGAGATCCGTTGGGACAGGGGGCAGGGACTAATGAAAAACTGTTTTTT
D: TRBD1
J: TRBJ1-4
V: TRBV20-1
size: NA

CDR3: CASSSGTGSNSPLHF
DNA: TGTGCCAGCAGTAGCGGGACAGGGAGTAATTCACCCCTCCACTTT
D: TRBD1
J: TRBJ1-6
V: TRBV6-6
size: few

CDR3: CASSRRQGGTGELFF
DNA: TGTGCCAGCAGCCGTCGGCAGGGCGGCACCGGGGAGCTGTTTTTT
D: NA
J: TRBJ2-2
V: TRBV2
size: NA

CDR3: CASSVWADTQYF
DNA: TGTGCCAGCAGTGTGTGGGCAGATACGCAGTATTTT
D: NA
J: TRBJ2-3
V: TRBV25-1
size: NA

CDR3: CASSRQAGQQETQYF
DNA: TGCGCCAGCAGCCGGCAAGCGGGTCAACAAGAGACCCAGTACTTC
D: NA
J: TRBJ2-5
V: TRBV5-1
size: NA

CDR3: CATSPMGTAQETQYF
DNA: TGTGCCACCAGCCCGATGGGGACAGCCCAAGAGACCCAGTACTTC
D: TRBD1
J: TRBJ2-5
V: TRBV15
size: NA

CDR3: CASSQGTGEDTEAFF
DNA: TGTGCCAGCAGCCAAGGGACAGGGGAGGACACTGAAGCTTTCTTT
D: TRBD1
J: TRBJ1-1
V: TRBV4-2
size: NA

CDR3: CAISERGGNTEAFF
DNA: TGTGCCATCAGTGAACGTGGAGGGAACACTGAAGCTTTCTTT
D: NA
J: TRBJ1-1
V: TRBV10-3
size: NA

CDR3: CASSVGNTEAFF
DNA: TGTGCCAGCAGCGTCGGGAACACTGAAGCTTTCTTT
D: NA
J: TRBJ1-1
V: TRBV7-2
size: few

CDR3: CSAGRSTGGTNNEQFF
DNA: TGCAGTGCTGGGAGGTCCACAGGGGGCACGAACAATGAGCAGTTCTTC
D: TRBD1
J: TRBJ2-1
V: TRBV20-1
size: NA

CDR3: CASSMVGADGYTF
DNA: TGTGCCAGTAGTATGGTGGGGGCAGATGGCTACACCTTC
D: NA
J: TRBJ1-2
V: TRBV19
size: NA

CDR3: CASMWTGGYEQYF
DNA: TGTGCCAGCATGTGGACAGGGGGTTACGAGCAGTACTTC
D: TRBD1
J: TRBJ2-7
V: TRBV6-1
size: NA

CDR3: CASSPSLAGGSYEQYF
DNA: TGTGCCAGCTCACCCTCGTTAGCGGGGGGATCCTACGAGCAGTACTTC
D: TRBD2
J: TRBJ2-7
V: TRBV18
size: NA

CDR3: CASSPRGGLAPLYNEQFF
DNA: TGCGCCAGCAGCCCCCGAGGAGGACTAGCGCCCCTATACAATGAGCAGTTCTTC
D: TRBD2
J: TRBJ2-1
V: TRBV4-1
size: NA

CDR3: CSVEDRKTYEQYF
DNA: TGCAGCGTTGAAGATCGGAAGACCTACGAGCAGTACTTC
D: NA
J: TRBJ2-7
V: TRBV29-1
size: NA

CDR3: CSARLGGTEAFF
DNA: TGCAGTGCTAGATTGGGGGGCACTGAAGCTTTCTTT
D: NA
J: TRBJ1-1
V: TRBV20-1
size: NA

CDR3: CSAYRGSNQPQHF
DNA: TGCAGTGCGTACAGGGGTAGCAATCAGCCCCAGCATTTT
D: TRBD1
J: TRBJ1-5
V: TRBV20-1
size: NA

CDR3: CASSGGVGETQYF
DNA: TGTGCCAGCAGCGGGGGGGTCGGAGAGACCCAGTACTTC
D: TRBD2
J: TRBJ2-5
V: TRBV7-8
size: NA